The clone carrying this TCR beta chain was counted once. These data are taken from a study of T cell changes during pregnancy in multiple sclerosis. Clones were sequenced by immunoSEQ multiplex PCR, and TCRdb holds only the in-frame ones, with some missing. The sample includes about 57,000 clones, 90% seen only once; the top ten take roughly 2.1%. The sequencing here drew on peripheral blood, taken in the first trimester of pregnancy. The TCR sequence derives from a female donor in good health, enrolled as a control in a pregnancy study.

CDR3 DNA sequence: TGCGCCAGCAGCTCTGACGGAGCCACCGGGGAGCTGTTTTTT. Translation gives CASSSDGATGELFF. This chain uses TRBV5-1 with TRBJ2-2; the D is unclear. With 3 bases removed from V and 4 bases from J, the gap between germline ends came to 10 bases. Germline CDR1 reads SGHRS; CDR2 reads YFSETQ. The CDR3 has 14 amino acids. The entire variable domain, with the rest obtained from reference TRBV5-1 and TRBJ2-2, is as follows: KAGVTQTPRYLIKTRGQQVTLSCSPISGHRSVSWYQQTPGQGLQFLFEYFSETQRNKGNFPGRFSGRQFSNSRSEMNVSTLELGDSALYLCASSSDGATGELFFGEGSRLTVL.